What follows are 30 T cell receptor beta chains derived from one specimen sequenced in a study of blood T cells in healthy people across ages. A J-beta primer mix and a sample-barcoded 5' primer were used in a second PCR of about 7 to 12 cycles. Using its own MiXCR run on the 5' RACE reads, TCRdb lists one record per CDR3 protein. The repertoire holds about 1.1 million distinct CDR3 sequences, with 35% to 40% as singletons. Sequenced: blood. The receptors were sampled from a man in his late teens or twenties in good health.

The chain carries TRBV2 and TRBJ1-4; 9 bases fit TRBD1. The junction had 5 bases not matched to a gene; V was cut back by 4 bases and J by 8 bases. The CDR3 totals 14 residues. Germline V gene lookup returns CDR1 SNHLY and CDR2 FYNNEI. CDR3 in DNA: TGTGCCAGCAGTGGGGGGACAGGGAAGGAAAAACTGTTTTTT. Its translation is CASSGGTGKEKLFF.

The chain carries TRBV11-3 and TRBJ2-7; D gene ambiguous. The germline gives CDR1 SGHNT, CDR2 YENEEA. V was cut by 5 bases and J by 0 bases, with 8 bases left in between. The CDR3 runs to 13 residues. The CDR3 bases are TGTGCCAGCAGCGGCAGAAACTCCTACGAGCAGTACTTC. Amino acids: CASSGRNSYEQYF.

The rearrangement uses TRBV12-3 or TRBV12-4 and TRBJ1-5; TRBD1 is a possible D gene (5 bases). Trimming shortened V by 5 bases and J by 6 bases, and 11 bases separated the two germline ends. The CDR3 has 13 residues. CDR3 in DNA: TGTGCCAGCAGTCGATGGGGGGGTCAGCCCCAGCATTTT. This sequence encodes CASSRWGGQPQHF.

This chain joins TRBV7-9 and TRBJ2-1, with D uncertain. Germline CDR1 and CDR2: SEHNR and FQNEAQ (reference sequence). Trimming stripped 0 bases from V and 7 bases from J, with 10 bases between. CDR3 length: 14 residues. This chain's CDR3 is CASSLASSSNEQFF. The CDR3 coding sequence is TGTGCCAGCAGCTTAGCCTCCTCTTCAAATGAGCAGTTCTTC.

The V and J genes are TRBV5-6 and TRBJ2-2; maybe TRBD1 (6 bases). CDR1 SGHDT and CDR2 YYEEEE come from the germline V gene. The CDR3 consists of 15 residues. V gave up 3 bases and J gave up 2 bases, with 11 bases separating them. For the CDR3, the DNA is TGTGCCAGCAGCTATACAGGGCCCAACACCGGGGAGCTGTTTTTT. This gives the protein CASSYTGPNTGELFF.

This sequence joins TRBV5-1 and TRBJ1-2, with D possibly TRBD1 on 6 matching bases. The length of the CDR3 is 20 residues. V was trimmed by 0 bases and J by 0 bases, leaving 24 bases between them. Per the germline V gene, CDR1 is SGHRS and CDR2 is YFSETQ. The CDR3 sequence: CASSLAAIGATGPTNYGYTF. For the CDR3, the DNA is TGCGCCAGCAGCTTGGCAGCTATTGGAGCGACAGGACCAACTAACTATGGCTACACCTTC.

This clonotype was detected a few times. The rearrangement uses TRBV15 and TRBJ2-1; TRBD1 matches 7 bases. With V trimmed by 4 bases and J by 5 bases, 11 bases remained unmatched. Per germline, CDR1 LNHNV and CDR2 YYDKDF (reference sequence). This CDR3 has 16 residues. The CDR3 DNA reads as TGTGCCACCAGCAAAACCACCCATACAGGGGACAATGAGCAGTTCTTC. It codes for CATSKTTHTGDNEQFF.

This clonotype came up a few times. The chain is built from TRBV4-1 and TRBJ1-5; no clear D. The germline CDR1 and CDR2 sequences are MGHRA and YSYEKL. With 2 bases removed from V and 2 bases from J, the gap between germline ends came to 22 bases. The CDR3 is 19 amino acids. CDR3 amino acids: CASSQSPGGSERRNQPQHF. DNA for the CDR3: TGCGCCAGCAGCCAATCGCCGGGTGGAAGCGAACGCCGCAATCAGCCCCAGCATTTT.

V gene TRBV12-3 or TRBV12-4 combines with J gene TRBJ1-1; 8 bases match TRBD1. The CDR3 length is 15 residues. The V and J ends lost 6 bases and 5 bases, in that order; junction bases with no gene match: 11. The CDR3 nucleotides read TGTGCCAGCAGCGTGGACAGGGAATCGGATACTGAAGCTTTCTTT. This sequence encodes CASSVDRESDTEAFF.

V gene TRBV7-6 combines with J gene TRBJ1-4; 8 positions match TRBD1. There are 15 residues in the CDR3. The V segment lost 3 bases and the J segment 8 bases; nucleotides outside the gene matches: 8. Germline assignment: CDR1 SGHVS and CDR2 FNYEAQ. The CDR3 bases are TGTGCCAGCAGCTTTTTACAGGGGGTGGACGAAAAACTGTTTTTT. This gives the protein CASSFLQGVDEKLFF. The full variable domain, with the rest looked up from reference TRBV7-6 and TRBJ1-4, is GAGVSQSPRYKVTKRGQDVALRCDPISGHVSLYWYRQALGQGPEFLTYFNYEAQQDKSGLPNDRFSAERPEGSISTLTIQRTEQRDSAMYRCASSFLQGVDEKLFFGSGTQLSVL.

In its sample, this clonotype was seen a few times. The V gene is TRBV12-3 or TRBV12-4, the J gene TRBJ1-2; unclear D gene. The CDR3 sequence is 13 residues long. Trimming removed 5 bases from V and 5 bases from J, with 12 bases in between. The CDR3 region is CASSPMGQYGYTF. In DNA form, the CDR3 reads TGTGCCAGCAGTCCAATGGGCCAGTATGGCTACACCTTC.

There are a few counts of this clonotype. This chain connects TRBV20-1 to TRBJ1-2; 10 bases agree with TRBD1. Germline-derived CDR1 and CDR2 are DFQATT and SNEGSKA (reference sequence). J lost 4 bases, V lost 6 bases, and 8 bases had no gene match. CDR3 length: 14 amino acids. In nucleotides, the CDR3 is TGCAGTGCGCCGACAGGGGGCGATCGCTATGGCTACACCTTC. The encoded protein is CSAPTGGDRYGYTF.

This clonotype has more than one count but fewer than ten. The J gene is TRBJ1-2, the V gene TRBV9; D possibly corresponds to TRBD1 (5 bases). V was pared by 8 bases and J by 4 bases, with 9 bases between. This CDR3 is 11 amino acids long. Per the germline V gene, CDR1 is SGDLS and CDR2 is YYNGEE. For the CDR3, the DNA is TGTGCCAGGGGACTGATCTATGGCTACACCTTC. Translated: CARGLIYGYTF.

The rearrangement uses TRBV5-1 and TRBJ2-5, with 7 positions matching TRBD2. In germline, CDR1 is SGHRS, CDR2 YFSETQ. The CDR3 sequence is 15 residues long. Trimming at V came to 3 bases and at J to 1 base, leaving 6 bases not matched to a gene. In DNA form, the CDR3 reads TGCGCCAGCAGCTCAATGAGCGGGGCCCAAGAGACCCAGTACTTC. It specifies CASSSMSGAQETQYF.

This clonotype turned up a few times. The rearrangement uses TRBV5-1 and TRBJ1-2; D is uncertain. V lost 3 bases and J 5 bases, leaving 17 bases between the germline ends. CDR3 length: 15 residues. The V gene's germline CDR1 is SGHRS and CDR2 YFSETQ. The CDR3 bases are TGCGCCAGCAGCTCGGCCGTAAATTCTGATTATGGCTACACCTTC. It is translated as CASSSAVNSDYGYTF.

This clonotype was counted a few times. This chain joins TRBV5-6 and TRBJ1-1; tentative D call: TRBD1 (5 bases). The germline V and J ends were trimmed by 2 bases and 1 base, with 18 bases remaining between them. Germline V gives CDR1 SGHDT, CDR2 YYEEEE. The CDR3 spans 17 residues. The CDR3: CASSFKEGPRQNTEAFF. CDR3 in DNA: TGTGCCAGCAGCTTTAAGGAGGGGCCACGCCAGAACACTGAAGCTTTCTTT.

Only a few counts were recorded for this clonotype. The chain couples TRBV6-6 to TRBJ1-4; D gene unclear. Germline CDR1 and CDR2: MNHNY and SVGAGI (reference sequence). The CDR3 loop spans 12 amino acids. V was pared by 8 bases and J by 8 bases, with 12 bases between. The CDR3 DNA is TGTGCCAGCGGAGGGAGAGTCGAAAAACTGTTTTTT. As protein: CASGGRVEKLFF.

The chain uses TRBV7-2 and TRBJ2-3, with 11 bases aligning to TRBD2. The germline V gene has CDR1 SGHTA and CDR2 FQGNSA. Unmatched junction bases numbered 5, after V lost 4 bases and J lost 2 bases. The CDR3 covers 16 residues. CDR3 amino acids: CASSSTSGANTDTQYF. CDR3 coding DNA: TGTGCCAGCAGCTCGACTAGCGGGGCGAACACAGATACGCAGTATTTT.

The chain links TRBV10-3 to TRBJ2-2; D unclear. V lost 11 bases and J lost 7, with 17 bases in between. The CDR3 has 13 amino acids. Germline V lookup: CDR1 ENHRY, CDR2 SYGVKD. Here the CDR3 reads CAVGLETDGELFF. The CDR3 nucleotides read TGTGCCGTGGGTCTCGAAACGGACGGGGAGCTGTTTTTT.

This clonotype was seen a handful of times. CDR3 loop: CASSQDQRMYTEAFF. The CDR3 coding sequence is TGCGCCAGCAGCCAAGATCAACGTATGTACACTGAAGCTTTCTTT. The chain uses TRBV4-3 and TRBJ1-1; D is undetermined. The CDR3 consists of 15 residues. CDR1 LGHNA and CDR2 YSLEER come from the germline V gene. V was pared by 0 bases and J by 3 bases, with 11 bases between.

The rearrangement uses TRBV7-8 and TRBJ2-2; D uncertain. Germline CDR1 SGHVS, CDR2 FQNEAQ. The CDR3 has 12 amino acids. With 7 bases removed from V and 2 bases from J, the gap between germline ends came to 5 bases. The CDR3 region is CASNFNTGELFF. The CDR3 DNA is TGTGCCAGCAACTTTAACACCGGGGAGCTGTTTTTT.

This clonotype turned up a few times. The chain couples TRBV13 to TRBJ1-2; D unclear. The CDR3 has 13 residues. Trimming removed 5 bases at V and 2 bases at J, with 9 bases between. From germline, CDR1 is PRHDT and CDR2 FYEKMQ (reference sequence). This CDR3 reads CASSRRYNYGYTF. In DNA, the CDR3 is TGTGCCAGCAGCCGCCGATACAACTATGGCTACACCTTC.

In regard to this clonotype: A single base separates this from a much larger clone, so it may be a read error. The CDR3 bases are TGCAGCGTTGTCGGCACAGCCTACGAGCAGTACTTC. It yields the protein CSVVGTAYEQYF. The chain couples TRBV29-1 to TRBJ2-4; D gene uncertain. The closer fit of TRBJ2-7 to the DNA end suggests the J call may be wrong. Germline V gives CDR1 SQVTM, CDR2 ANQGSEA. This CDR3 is built from 12 residues.

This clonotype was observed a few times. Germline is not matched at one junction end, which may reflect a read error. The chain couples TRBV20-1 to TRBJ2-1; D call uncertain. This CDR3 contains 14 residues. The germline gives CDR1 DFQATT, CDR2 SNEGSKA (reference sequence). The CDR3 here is CSARHQNGYNEQFF. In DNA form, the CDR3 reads TGCAGTGCTAGGCATCAGAATGGGTACAATGAGCAGTTCTTT.

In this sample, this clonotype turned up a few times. CDR3 DNA: TGTGCCAGCAGTGAAATCCGGGACACTGAAGCTTTCTTT. Translating it yields CASSEIRDTEAFF. The V and J genes are TRBV2 and TRBJ1-1; D not certain. Between the trimmed V and J ends, which lost 2 bases and 3 bases, there was a span of 7 bases. This CDR3 has 13 residues. Looked up from germline, CDR1 is SNHLY and CDR2 is FYNNEI. Complete variable domain (other parts from reference TRBV2 and TRBJ1-1): EPEVTQTPSHQVTQMGQEVILRCVPISNHLYFYWYRQILGQKVEFLVSFYNNEISEKSEIFDDQFSVERPDGSNFTLKIRSTKLEDSAMYFCASSEIRDTEAFFGQGTRLTVV.

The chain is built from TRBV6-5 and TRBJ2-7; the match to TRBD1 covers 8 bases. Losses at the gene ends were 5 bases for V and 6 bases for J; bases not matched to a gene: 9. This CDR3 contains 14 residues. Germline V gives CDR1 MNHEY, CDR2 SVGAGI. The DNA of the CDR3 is TGTGCCAGCAGTACAGGACAGGGAAGGGGCGAGCAGTACTTC. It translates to CASSTGQGRGEQYF.

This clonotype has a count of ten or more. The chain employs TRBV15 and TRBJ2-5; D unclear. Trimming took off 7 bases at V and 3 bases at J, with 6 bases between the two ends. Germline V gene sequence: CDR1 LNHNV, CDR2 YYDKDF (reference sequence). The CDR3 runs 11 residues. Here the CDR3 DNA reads TGTGCCACCAACATAGAAGAGACCCAGTACTTC. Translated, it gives CATNIEETQYF.

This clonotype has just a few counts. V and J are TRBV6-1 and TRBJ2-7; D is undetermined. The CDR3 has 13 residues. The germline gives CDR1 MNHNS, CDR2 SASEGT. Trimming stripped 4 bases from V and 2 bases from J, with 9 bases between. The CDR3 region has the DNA TGTGCCAGCAGTGGTCCTGGGACCTACGAGCAGTACTTC. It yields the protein CASSGPGTYEQYF.

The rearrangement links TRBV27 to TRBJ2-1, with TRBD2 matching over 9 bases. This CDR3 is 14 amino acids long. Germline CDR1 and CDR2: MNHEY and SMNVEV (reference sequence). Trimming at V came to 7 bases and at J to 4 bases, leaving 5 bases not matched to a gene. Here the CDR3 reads CASTLLAGYNEQFF. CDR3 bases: TGTGCCAGCACCCTGCTAGCGGGGTACAATGAGCAGTTCTTC.

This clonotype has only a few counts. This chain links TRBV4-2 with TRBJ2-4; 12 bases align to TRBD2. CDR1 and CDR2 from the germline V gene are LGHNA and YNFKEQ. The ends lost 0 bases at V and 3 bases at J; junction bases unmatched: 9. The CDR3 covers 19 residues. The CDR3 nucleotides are TGTGCCAGCAGCCAAGATCGGACTAGCGGGGCTCCGAGCAAAAACATTCAGTACTTC. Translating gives CASSQDRTSGAPSKNIQYF.